This is a list of T cell receptor beta chains from one sample in a study of OX40 agonist ivuxolimab in advanced cancers. Data came from immunoSEQ multiplex PCR; TCRdb stores just in-frame clones and leaves some out. The sample lists about 90,000 clones; 75% to 90% were seen once. This specimen consisted of CD4+ or CD8+ T cells sorted from blood, obtained in a trial of the OX40 agonist ivuxolimab. The receptors originated from an adult with an advanced solid tumor such as melanoma, head and neck, liver or kidney cancer. CDR3s include the opening cysteine and the closing phenylalanine or tryptophan. Fields, in order: J gene, clone size, V gene, D gene, CDR3 DNA, CDR3 protein. D genes are given only for firm matches. Clone size is given for some rows only: seen once, a few or many times, or a class if the clone is expanded.

TRBJ2-7 . TRBV4-3 . TGCGCCAGCAGCCGAGAGGGGGGCGAGCAGTACTTC CASSREGGEQYF
TRBJ1-3 once TRBV7-2 TRBD1 TGTGCCAGCAGCGGTTCCGGGACAGTCCCGAACACCATATATTTT CASSGSGTVPNTIYF
TRBJ1-1 . TRBV10-3 TRBD1 TGTGCCATCAGCAAAACAGGGGACACTGAAGCTTTCTTT CAISKTGDTEAFF
TRBJ2-5 . TRBV18 . TGTGCCAGCTCACCACCGGGCTCGGAGACCCAGTACTTC CASSPPGSETQYF
TRBJ2-1 . TRBV5-1 . TGCGCCAGCAGCTTGTCCCAGACCCCTTTCAGCAATGAGCAGTTCTTC CASSLSQTPFSNEQFF
TRBJ1-1 once TRBV2 . TGTGCCAGCAGGCCCGATTGGGCGAACACTGAAGCTTTCTTT CASRPDWANTEAFF
TRBJ1-2 . TRBV29-1 TRBD1 TGCAGCGTTGAAGATGCAGGGGGCGCCTATGGCTACACCTTC CSVEDAGGAYGYTF
TRBJ1-3 . TRBV5-6 TRBD1 TGTGCCAGCAGAAGGGGACAGAACTCTGGAAACACCATATATTTT CASRRGQNSGNTIYF
TRBJ2-3 once TRBV19 TRBD2 TGTGCCAGTTCAAGGGCGGGGGGGCAAGATACGCAGTATTTT CASSRAGGQDTQYF
TRBJ2-3 . TRBV5-4 TRBD2 TGTGCCAGCAGCTTAGCGGGGGCCCCTAGCACAGATACGCAGTATTTT CASSLAGAPSTDTQYF
TRBJ2-3 . TRBV6-1 . TGTGCCAGCAGGCCGGGTGGGGGAGATACGCAGTATTTT CASRPGGGDTQYF
TRBJ2-1 few TRBV19 . TGTGCCAGTAGTTGGGACCAGGGGTTCCCCAATGAGCAGTTCTTC CASSWDQGFPNEQFF
TRBJ2-1 once TRBV9 TRBD2 TGTGCCAGCAGCGTAAGCCTGAGTAGCGGGAGGGACAATGAGCAGTTCTTC CASSVSLSSGRDNEQFF
TRBJ2-1 . TRBV6-6 . TGTGCCAGCTCCCCGGCGGGCAATGAGCAGTTCTTC CASSPAGNEQFF
TRBJ2-5 . TRBV2 . TGTGCCAGCAGTGTCATCCCCGGGGCGGGTGAGACCCAGTACTTC CASSVIPGAGETQYF
TRBJ2-5 . TRBV6-6 . TGTGCCAGCAGTTCCCAAGAGACCCAGTACTTC CASSSQETQYF
TRBJ1-2 . TRBV5-1 . TGCGCCAGCAGCTTCGGGGGGGGCGAGGGATACGGCTACACCTTC CASSFGGGEGYGYTF
TRBJ1-2 once TRBV18 TRBD1 TGTGCCAGCTGCCAAATTACAGGGGGCAGAGATGGCTACACCTTC CASCQITGGRDGYTF
TRBJ1-3 . TRBV18 . TGTGCCAGCTCTGACAACTCTGGAAACACCATATATTTT CASSDNSGNTIYF
TRBJ2-5 . TRBV10-3 . TGTGCCATCAGTGAGTCGGGGGGGACCCAGTACTTC CAISESGGTQYF
TRBJ2-5 . TRBV10-2 . TGCGCCAGCAGTAGAGGTCACCAAGAGACCCAGTACTTC CASSRGHQETQYF
TRBJ2-2 . TRBV5-1 . TGCGCCAGCAGCCGACAACCTATCTCGGACACCGGGGAGCTGTTTTTT CASSRQPISDTGELFF
TRBJ2-3 . TRBV2 TRBD2 TGTGCCAGCAGTGACCGACTAGCCGGAGATACGCAGTATTTT CASSDRLAGDTQYF
TRBJ2-1 . TRBV5-1 . TGCGCCAGCCAACGGGGCGGCAACGATGAGCAGTTCTTC CASQRGGNDEQFF
TRBJ2-5 . TRBV7-3 . TGTGCCAGCAGCTCCAAACCCGGATTCGAGGAGACCCAGTACTTC CASSSKPGFEETQYF
TRBJ1-3 . TRBV6-5 . TGTGCCAGCGGCGGGGCTGGAAACACCATATATTTT CASGGAGNTIYF
TRBJ1-1 . TRBV6-5 . TGTGCCAGCAGTTACGGGGGTACTGAAGCTTTCTTT CASSYGGTEAFF
TRBJ1-2 few TRBV2 TRBD1 TGTGCCAGCAGTGAGAGGGACAGGATCTCTGGGGGCTACACCTTC CASSERDRISGGYTF
TRBJ1-5 few TRBV2 . TGTGCCAGCAGGCGGGATAGCAATCAGCCCCAGCATTTT CASRRDSNQPQHF
TRBJ2-3 . TRBV15 . TGTGCCACCAGCAGAGACTCTGCAGGCCGTTCGTCGTATTTT CATSRDSAGRSSYF
TRBJ2-1 . TRBV30 . TGTGCCTGGAGTGTGGGGGCCCGAAGGTACAATGAGCAGTTCTTC CAWSVGARRYNEQFF
TRBJ2-1 . TRBV9 . TGTGCCAGCAGCGTAGGATACAATGAGCAGTTCTTC CASSVGYNEQFF
TRBJ2-5 . TRBV7-6 . TGTGCCAGCAGCCCGTCGGGGCAGGGGCTCGCGGAGACCCAGTACTTC CASSPSGQGLAETQYF
TRBJ1-5 . TRBV18 . TGTGCCAGCTCACAATCGACACCCGGTAGCAATCAGCCCCAGCATTTT CASSQSTPGSNQPQHF
TRBJ1-1 . TRBV5-6 . TGTGCCAGCAGCTTTCGGTGGGGGAACACTGAAGCTTTCTTT CASSFRWGNTEAFF
TRBJ1-1 . TRBV7-9 . TGTGCCAGCAGCCCGAGCACTGAAGCTTTCTTT CASSPSTEAFF
TRBJ2-7 few TRBV6-5 . TGTGCCAGCAGTTACGCTTCCGGGCCGACCTACGAGCAGTACTTC CASSYASGPTYEQYF
TRBJ2-3 . TRBV6-5 . TGTGCCAGCAGTTATTCTAGTAGGAGCACAGATACGCAGTATTTT CASSYSSRSTDTQYF
TRBJ2-5 . TRBV5-8 TRBD2 TGTGCCAGCAGCCCGGGAGGGACGTATGGGGAGACCCAGTACTTC CASSPGGTYGETQYF
TRBJ2-3 few TRBV18 . TGTGCCAGCTCACCACGTGCAACCACAGATACGCAGTATTTT CASSPRATTDTQYF
TRBJ2-3 . TRBV21-1 . TGTGCCAGCAGCAAAGAGGGACAGGGGGCGTTTGAGGCCTCAGATACGCAGTATTTT CASSKEGQGAFEASDTQYF
TRBJ2-3 . TRBV4-2 TRBD2 TGTGCCAGCAGCCAGGAAGGGACTAGCGGGAGCCGGGATACGCAGTATTTT CASSQEGTSGSRDTQYF
TRBJ2-1 . TRBV7-9 . TGTGCCAGCAGCTTAGTAGCCTCTACAATGAGGCAGTTCTTC CASSLVASTMRQFF
TRBJ2-3 . TRBV4-1 . TGCGCCAGCAGCCTGGGCGCCAGGGACGGCACAGATACGCAGTATTTT CASSLGARDGTDTQYF
TRBJ1-4 . TRBV7-9 TRBD1 TGTGCCAGCCGCTGGACAGGAGTAAATGAAAAACTGTTTTTT CASRWTGVNEKLFF
TRBJ2-7 . TRBV7-6 . TGTGCCAGCAGCTTAGGAGTGGGCCGAAGGAATCATGCCTACGAGCAGTACTTC CASSLGVGRRNHAYEQYF
TRBJ1-1 . TRBV2 . TGTGCCAGCAAATTGCAGGGCTCCATCAACTACGGGGCGAACACTGAAGCTTTCTTT CASKLQGSINYGANTEAFF
TRBJ1-1 . TRBV9 . TGTGCCAGCAGCCCCCGAGGGGCGAGGGCTTTAAACACTGAAGCTTTCTTT CASSPRGARALNTEAFF
TRBJ1-5 . TRBV6-6 TRBD1 TGTGCCAGCAGTTACACAGGGGTTCAGCCCCAGCATTTT CASSYTGVQPQHF
TRBJ1-3 . TRBV5-1 . TGCGCCAGCAGCTTGGCCGGAGGAAATGGAAACACCATATATTTT CASSLAGGNGNTIYF
TRBJ1-4 few TRBV4-1 . TGCGCCAGCAGCCAAGTTTATGCAACTAATGAAAAACTGTTTTTT CASSQVYATNEKLFF
TRBJ2-2 . TRBV2 . TGTGCCAGCACCTTGTCTAACACCGGGGAGCTGTTTTTT CASTLSNTGELFF
TRBJ1-6 . TRBV28 TRBD1 TGTGCCGACCGGGGACAGGGGGATGGGCACAATTCACCCCTCCACTTT CADRGQGDGHNSPLHF
TRBJ1-2 . TRBV6-4 . TGTGCCACCCAGGGAATTGGCGGCTACACCTTC CATQGIGGYTF